This T cell receptor beta chain appears in the sequencing data of a study of patients and donors after allogeneic stem cell transplantation. MiXCR, applied by TCRdb to the RT-PCR reads, yields one record per CDR3 protein. The sample consists of about 400,000 distinct CDR3 sequences, approximately 16% of them appearing once. V shed 2 bases and J shed 7 bases, with 18 bases lying between them. The CDR3 has 15 amino acids. CDR1 DFQATT and CDR2 SNEGSKA come from the germline V gene (reference sequence). The material sequenced was blood, either unsorted or a sorted T cell fraction (not recorded which). The chain has TRBV20-1 and TRBJ2-1, with D hard to call. The source is a human donor who was either an allogeneic HSCT recipient or a stem cell or donor lymphocyte infusion donor (not recorded which). It is not recorded whose cells these are; they may come from a transplant donor. CDR3 DNA sequence: TGCAGTGCTAGATCCCCCCGGACGGCGGCTAATGAGCAGTTCTTC. Amino acids: CSARSPRTAANEQFF.